This passage covers 12 T cell receptor beta chains from one sample sequenced in a study of response to subunit inactivated influenza vaccine. One entry per CDR3 protein, called by TCRdb with MiXCR from the RT-PCR reads. The repertoire includes about 540,000 distinct CDR3 sequences, around 21% of them detected once, and 2.5% to 3% sits in the top ten. The sample was also linked to a second study, of T cells expressing NK-cell markers. That paper adds: For TCR beta, cDNA was produced by 5'RACE template switching with UMIs.

Sequencing used CD4+ T cells sorted from PBMCs, obtained about 13 days after vaccination. The source is a man aged 45-65 years who received an inactivated influenza vaccine.

The rearrangement joins TRBV5-1 to TRBJ2-5; D uncertain. Trimming shortened V by 0 bases and J by 2 bases, and 8 bases separated the two germline ends. Germline loops: CDR1 SGHRS, CDR2 YFSETQ. The CDR3 extends over 14 amino acids. CDR3 in amino acids: CASSLEGKQETQYF. The DNA of the CDR3 is TGCGCCAGCAGCTTGGAAGGCAAGCAAGAGACCCAGTACTTC.

This clonotype was seen more than once but under ten times. The chain combines TRBV7-2 with TRBJ2-7; D remains unclear. The germline V gene encodes CDR1 SGHTA and CDR2 FQGNSA. The CDR3 spans 14 residues. V lost 2 bases to trimming and J lost 7 bases, with 15 bases between them. The CDR3 region has the DNA TGTGCCAGCAGCTTATATCCGGGCCAAGGGGAGCAGTACTTC. Its protein product is CASSLYPGQGEQYF.

This clonotype was counted only a few times. The rearrangement joins TRBV6-1 to TRBJ2-7; 8 bases are a match to TRBD1. The germline gives CDR1 MNHNS, CDR2 SASEGT. The CDR3 spans 14 residues. V shed 5 bases, J shed 2 bases, and the junction held 5 bases outside the gene matches. The CDR3 sequence: CASSLATGAYEQYF. CDR3 DNA: TGTGCCAGCAGTCTAGCGACAGGGGCCTACGAGCAGTACTTC.

The sample holds a few counts of this clonotype. V is TRBV29-1 and J is TRBJ2-3, with 10 bases identical to TRBD1. The V and J ends lost 0 bases and 12 bases, in that order; junction bases with no gene match: 6. The CDR3 runs 13 residues. The germline gives CDR1 SQVTM, CDR2 ANQGSEA. The CDR3 DNA sequence: TGCAGCGTTGAAGATCTTCGGGACAGGGGTCAGTATTTT. This sequence encodes CSVEDLRDRGQYF.

The chain uses TRBV24-1 and TRBJ1-2; TRBD1 aligns across 10 bases. Germline V lookup: CDR1 KGHDR, CDR2 SFDVKD. The ends lost 4 bases at V and 3 bases at J; junction bases unmatched: 7. The CDR3 runs 16 residues. The CDR3 loop reads CATSEPPGQGHYGYTF. In DNA, the CDR3 is TGTGCCACCAGTGAACCTCCGGGACAGGGGCACTATGGCTACACCTTC.

This chain connects TRBV6-1 to TRBJ1-5; weak D call: TRBD1 (6 bases). Per germline, CDR1 MNHNS and CDR2 SASEGT. The CDR3 is made up of 16 amino acids. Trimming took 1 base from V and 4 from J, leaving 14 bases between them. The CDR3 sequence: CASSEGTAGPNQPQHF. The CDR3 DNA reads TGTGCCAGCAGTGAAGGGACAGCGGGCCCAAATCAGCCCCAGCATTTT.

This clonotype was detected a few times. V is TRBV12-3 or TRBV12-4 and J is TRBJ1-1; D gene ambiguous. The CDR3 is 13 amino acids. The ends were cut back, 1 base at V and 3 bases at J, with 6 bases in the middle. As DNA, the CDR3 is TGTGCCAGCAGTTTAGGAACATACACTGAAGCTTTCTTT. It codes for CASSLGTYTEAFF.

This clonotype was seen more than once but under ten times. The gene calls are TRBV28 and TRBJ1-5, with D uncertain. Germline V gene lookup returns CDR1 MDHEN and CDR2 SYDVKM. V was shortened by 5 bases and J by 10 bases, with 15 bases between the two germline ends. The CDR3 sequence is 13 residues long. CDR3 in amino acids: CASSPSPSEPQHF. CDR3 DNA sequence: TGTGCCAGCAGTCCCAGTCCGTCGGAACCCCAGCATTTT.

This clonotype was observed at least ten times. The rearrangement links TRBV7-2 to TRBJ2-5, with TRBD1 matching over 9 bases. The CDR3 runs to 14 residues. Per the germline V gene, CDR1 is SGHTA and CDR2 is FQGNSA. The V segment lost 4 bases and the J segment 2 bases; nucleotides outside the gene matches: 2. CDR3 bases: TGTGCCAGCAGCTCACAGGGGGCTCAAGAGACCCAGTACTTC. Its protein is CASSSQGAQETQYF.

This clonotype was found many times. V usage is TRBV29-1 and J usage is TRBJ2-5; possible D gene TRBD2, 5 bases. V gave up 6 bases and J gave up 7 bases, with 15 bases separating them. Germline V gene lookup returns CDR1 SQVTM and CDR2 ANQGSEA. The CDR3 runs 12 residues. As DNA, the CDR3 is TGCAGCGTGTTACTAGGCCGGGGGACCCAGTACTTC. Residues: CSVLLGRGTQYF. The complete variable domain, with remaining parts taken from reference TRBV29-1 and TRBJ2-5, reads SAVISQKPSRDICQRGTSLTIQCQVDSQVTMMFWYRQQPGQSLTLIATANQGSEATYESGFVIDKFPISRPNLTFSTLTVSNMSPEDSSIYLCSVLLGRGTQYFGPGTRLLVL.

This clonotype was picked up a small number of times. This chain uses TRBV6-1 with TRBJ2-5; D might be TRBD2 (5 bases). The germline V gene has CDR1 MNHNS and CDR2 SASEGT. V was pared by 5 bases and J by 5 bases, with 15 bases between. CDR3 length equals 14 residues. The CDR3 here is CASSTQRGLETQYF. The CDR3 DNA reads as TGTGCCAGCAGTACACAACGAGGGTTGGAGACCCAGTACTTC.

The chain carries TRBV12-3 or TRBV12-4 and TRBJ1-3, with unresolved D. V lost 6 bases and J lost 0, with 9 bases in between. The CDR3 spans 14 residues. Written as DNA, the CDR3 is TGTGCCAGCAGAGGACTGAACTCTGGAAACACCATATATTTT. Translated: CASRGLNSGNTIYF.